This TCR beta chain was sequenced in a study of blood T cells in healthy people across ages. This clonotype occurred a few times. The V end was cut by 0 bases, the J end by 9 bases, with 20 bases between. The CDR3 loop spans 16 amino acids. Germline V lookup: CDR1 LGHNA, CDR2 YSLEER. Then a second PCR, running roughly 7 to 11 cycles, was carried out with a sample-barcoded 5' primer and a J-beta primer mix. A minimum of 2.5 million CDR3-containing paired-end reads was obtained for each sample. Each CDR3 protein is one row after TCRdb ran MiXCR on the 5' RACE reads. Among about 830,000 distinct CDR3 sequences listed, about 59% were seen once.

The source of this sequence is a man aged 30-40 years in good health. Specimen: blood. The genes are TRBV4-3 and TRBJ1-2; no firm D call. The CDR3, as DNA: TGCGCCAGCAGCCAAGATCGTAGGACGGATTCGAGTAGCTACACCTTC. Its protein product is CASSQDRRTDSSSYTF.